This is a list of T cell receptor beta chains from one sample in a study of shared clonotypes between healthy human individuals. TCRdb keeps only in-frame clones here, not all; method: immunoSEQ multiplex PCR. The table records more than 500,000 clones, approximately 94% of them present only once. Material: naive CD4+ T cells sorted from blood. These receptors all stem from a woman younger than 45 in good health. CDR3s include the opening cysteine and the closing phenylalanine or tryptophan. A D gene is named only where the DNA matches it firmly. Rows may omit the clone size; those that give it use once, few, many or a size class.

v_call	clone_size	d_call	j_call	cdr3_aa	cdr3_nt
TRBV21-1	.	.	TRBJ2-1	CASTSSLTVDEQFF	TGTGCCAGCACCTCATCCCTTACCGTGGATGAGCAGTTCTTC
TRBV29-1	.	TRBD1	TRBJ2-3	CSASEGAGADTQYF	TGCAGCGCCTCCGAGGGGGCAGGGGCAGATACGCAGTATTTT
TRBV19	.	.	TRBJ2-2	CASSIDRDPFGGELFF	TGTGCCAGTAGTATAGACAGGGATCCTTTCGGCGGGGAGCTGTTTTTT
TRBV29-1	once	.	TRBJ2-7	CSVATGNYEQYF	TGCAGCGTTGCAACAGGGAACTACGAGCAGTACTTC
TRBV11-2	.	.	TRBJ2-2	CASMGQDLGELFF	TGTGCCAGCATGGGCCAAGACCTGGGGGAGCTGTTTTTT
TRBV18	.	.	TRBJ2-2	CASSRGGLANTGELFF	TGTGCCAGCTCTCGAGGGGGGCTCGCGAACACCGGGGAGCTGTTTTTT
TRBV14	.	.	TRBJ2-7	CASSQTVGRYEQYF	TGTGCCAGCAGCCAAACGGTCGGGAGATACGAGCAGTACTTC
TRBV6-1	.	.	TRBJ1-2	CAKTGTSIYGYTF	TGTGCCAAGACAGGAACCTCCATCTATGGCTACACCTTC
TRBV28	few	.	TRBJ1-5	CASSRDSNQPQHF	TGTGCCAGCAGCAGGGATAGCAATCAGCCCCAGCATTTT
TRBV19	few	.	TRBJ1-1	CASSVDSNTEAFF	TGTGCCAGTAGTGTGGACAGTAACACTGAAGCTTTCTTT
TRBV5-1	.	.	TRBJ2-2	CASSDTRWGGSVGELFF	TGCGCCAGCAGCGACACCCGATGGGGGGGCTCGGTCGGGGAGCTGTTTTTT
TRBV7-9	.	.	TRBJ2-3	CASSFRGVTDTQYF	TGTGCCAGCAGCTTCAGAGGGGTCACAGATACGCAGTATTTT
TRBV25-1	.	.	TRBJ1-1	CASRKTWGDTEAFF	TGTGCCAGCAGAAAGACCTGGGGAGACACTGAAGCTTTCTTT
TRBV28	.	TRBD2	TRBJ2-2	CASSSSGRNTGELFF	TGTGCCAGCAGTTCGAGCGGGAGGAACACCGGGGAGCTGTTTTTT
TRBV28	.	.	TRBJ1-5	CASSWDGGDQPQHF	TGTGCCAGCAGCTGGGACGGAGGGGATCAGCCCCAGCATTTT
TRBV30	.	.	TRBJ2-2	CAWSPPAGELFF	TGTGCCTGGAGCCCCCCGGCCGGGGAGCTGTTTTTT
TRBV28	.	TRBD2	TRBJ2-1	CASTTAAGGLHEQFF	TGTGCCAGCACCACCGCGGCGGGAGGGCTCCATGAGCAGTTCTTC
TRBV2	once	.	TRBJ1-2	CASSEGRPYGYTF	TGTGCCAGCAGTGAAGGACGGCCTTATGGCTACACCTTC
TRBV5-1	once	.	TRBJ1-1	CASSLASTANTEAFF	TGCGCCAGCAGCTTGGCCTCGACAGCGAACACTGAAGCTTTCTTT
TRBV11-2	.	.	TRBJ2-2	CASSLARNTGELFF	TGTGCCAGCAGCTTAGCCCGGAACACCGGGGAGCTGTTTTTT
TRBV5-4	.	.	TRBJ2-5	CASRSAGWETQYF	TGTGCCAGCAGGAGCGCAGGGTGGGAGACCCAGTACTTC
TRBV7-9	.	.	TRBJ2-6	CASSLGPAGGGANVLTF	TGTGCCAGCAGCTTAGGGCCGGCAGGTGGTGGGGCCAACGTCCTGACTTTC
TRBV5-1	.	.	TRBJ2-3	CASSLEGQDTQYF	TGCGCCAGCAGCTTGGAAGGGCAGGATACGCAGTATTTT
TRBV6-1	.	.	TRBJ1-5	CASSSNRGNQPQHF	TGTGCCAGCAGCTCAAATAGGGGCAATCAGCCCCAGCATTTT
TRBV4-1	.	TRBD1	TRBJ1-2	CASSPRDRDAYGYTF	TGCGCCAGCAGCCCCCGGGACAGGGACGCCTATGGCTACACCTTC
TRBV6-1	.	.	TRBJ2-1	CASSPVGAYNEQFF	TGTGCCAGCAGTCCAGTTGGGGCCTACAATGAGCAGTTCTTC
TRBV7-9	.	TRBD1	TRBJ1-4	CASSLRRDRDGEKLFF	TGTGCCAGCAGCTTGAGGAGGGACAGGGATGGAGAAAAACTGTTTTTT
TRBV28	.	TRBD2	TRBJ2-1	CASSSGTSGFHEQFF	TGTGCCAGCAGTTCGGGGACTAGCGGCTTTCATGAGCAGTTCTTC
TRBV5-8	.	.	TRBJ2-6	CASSEQGFPISGANVLTF	TGTGCCAGCAGCGAGCAGGGTTTCCCAATCTCTGGGGCCAACGTCCTGACTTTC
TRBV7-8	.	TRBD2	TRBJ2-7	CASSYAGTSSYEQYF	TGTGCCAGCAGTTACGCCGGGACTAGTTCCTACGAGCAGTACTTC
TRBV7-2	.	TRBD1	TRBJ2-2	CASSPWTGAREELFF	TGTGCCAGCAGCCCCTGGACAGGAGCTCGGGAGGAGCTGTTTTTT
TRBV6-5	.	.	TRBJ1-3	CASSFDRSSGNTIYF	TGTGCCAGCAGTTTCGACAGGTCATCTGGAAACACCATATATTTT
TRBV7-8	.	TRBD1	TRBJ1-2	CASSLNNRGSTYGYTF	TGTGCCAGCAGCTTAAACAACAGGGGAAGTACCTATGGCTACACCTTC
TRBV7-9	.	.	TRBJ2-3	CASSLGRTDTQYF	TGTGCCAGCAGCCTCGGCCGCACAGATACGCAGTATTTT